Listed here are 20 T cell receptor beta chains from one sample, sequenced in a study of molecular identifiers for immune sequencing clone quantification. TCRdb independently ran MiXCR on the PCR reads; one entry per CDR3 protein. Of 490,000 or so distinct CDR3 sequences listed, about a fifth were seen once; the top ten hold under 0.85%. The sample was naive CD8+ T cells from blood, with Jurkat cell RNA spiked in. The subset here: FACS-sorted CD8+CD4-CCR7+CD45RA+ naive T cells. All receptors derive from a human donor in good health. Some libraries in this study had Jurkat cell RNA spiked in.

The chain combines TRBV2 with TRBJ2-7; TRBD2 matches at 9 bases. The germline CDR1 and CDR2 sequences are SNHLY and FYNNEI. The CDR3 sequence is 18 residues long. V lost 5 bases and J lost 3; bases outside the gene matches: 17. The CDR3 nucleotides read TGTGCCAGCAGTTCTCCCGGGACTGGCGGGAGGGCCTACTACGAGCAGTACTTC. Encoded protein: CASSSPGTGGRAYYEQYF. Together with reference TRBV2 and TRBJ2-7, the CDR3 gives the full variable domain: EPEVTQTPSHQVTQMGQEVILRCVPISNHLYFYWYRQILGQKVEFLVSFYNNEISEKSEIFDDQFSVERPDGSNFTLKIRSTKLEDSAMYFCASSSPGTGGRAYYEQYFGPGTRLTVT.

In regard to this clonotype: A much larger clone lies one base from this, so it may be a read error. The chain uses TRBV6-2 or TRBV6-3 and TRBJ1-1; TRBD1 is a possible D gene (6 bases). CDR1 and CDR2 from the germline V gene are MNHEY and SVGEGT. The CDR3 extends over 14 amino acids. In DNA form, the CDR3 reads TGTGCCTGCAGTTCAGGGGCCATGGACACTGAAGCTTTCTTT. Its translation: CACSSGAMDTEAFF.

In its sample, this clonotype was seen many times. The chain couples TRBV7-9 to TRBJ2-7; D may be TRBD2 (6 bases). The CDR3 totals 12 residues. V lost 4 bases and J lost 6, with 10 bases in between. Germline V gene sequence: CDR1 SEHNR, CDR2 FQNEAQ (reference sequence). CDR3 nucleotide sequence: TGTGCCAGCAGCTCACTAGCACCCGAGCAGTACTTC. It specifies CASSSLAPEQYF.

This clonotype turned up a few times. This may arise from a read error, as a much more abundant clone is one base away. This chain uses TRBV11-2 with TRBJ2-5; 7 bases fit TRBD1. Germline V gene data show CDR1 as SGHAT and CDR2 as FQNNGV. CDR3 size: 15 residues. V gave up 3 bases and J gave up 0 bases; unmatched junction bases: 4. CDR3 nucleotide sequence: TGTGCCAGCAGCTTTACCGGGACAGACCAAGAGACCCAGTACTTC. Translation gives CASSFTGTDQETQYF. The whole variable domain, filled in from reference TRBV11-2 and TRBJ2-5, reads EAGVAQSPRYKIIEKRQSVAFWCNPISGHATLYWYQQILGQGPKLLIQFQNNGVVDDSQLPKDRFSAERLKGVDSTLKIQPAKLEDSAVYLCASSFTGTDQETQYFGPGTRLLVL.

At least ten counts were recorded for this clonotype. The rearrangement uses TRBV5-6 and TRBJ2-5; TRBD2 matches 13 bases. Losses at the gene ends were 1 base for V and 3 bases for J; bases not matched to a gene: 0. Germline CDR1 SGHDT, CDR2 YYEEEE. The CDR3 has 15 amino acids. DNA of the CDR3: TGTGCCAGCAGCTTGACTAGCGGGGGGGAAGAGACCCAGTACTTC. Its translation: CASSLTSGGEETQYF.

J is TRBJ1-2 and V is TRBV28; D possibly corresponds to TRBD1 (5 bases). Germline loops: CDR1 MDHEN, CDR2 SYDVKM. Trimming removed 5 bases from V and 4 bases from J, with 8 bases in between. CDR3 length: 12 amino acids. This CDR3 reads CASSRRGYGYTF. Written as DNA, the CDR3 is TGTGCCAGCAGTAGGAGGGGCTATGGCTACACCTTC.

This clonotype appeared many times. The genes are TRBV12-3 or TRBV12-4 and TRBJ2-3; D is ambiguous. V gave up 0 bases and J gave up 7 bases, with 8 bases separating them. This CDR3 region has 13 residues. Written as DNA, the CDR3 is TGTGCCAGCAGTTTAGCGGCAGAAAATACGCAGTATTTT. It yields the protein CASSLAAENTQYF.

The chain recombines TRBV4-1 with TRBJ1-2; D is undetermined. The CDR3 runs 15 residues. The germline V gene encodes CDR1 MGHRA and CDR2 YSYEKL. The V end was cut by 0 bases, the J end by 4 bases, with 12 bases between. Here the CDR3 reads CASSQDSGVGYGYTF. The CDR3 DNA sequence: TGCGCCAGCAGCCAAGATAGTGGCGTGGGCTATGGCTACACCTTC.

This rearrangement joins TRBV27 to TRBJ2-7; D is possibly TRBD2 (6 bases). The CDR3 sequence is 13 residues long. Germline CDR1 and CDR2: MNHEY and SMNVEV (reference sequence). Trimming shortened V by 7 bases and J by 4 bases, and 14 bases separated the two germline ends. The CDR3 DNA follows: TGTGCCAGCAAGGGGACTTGGGGTTACGAGCAGTACTTC. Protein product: CASKGTWGYEQYF.

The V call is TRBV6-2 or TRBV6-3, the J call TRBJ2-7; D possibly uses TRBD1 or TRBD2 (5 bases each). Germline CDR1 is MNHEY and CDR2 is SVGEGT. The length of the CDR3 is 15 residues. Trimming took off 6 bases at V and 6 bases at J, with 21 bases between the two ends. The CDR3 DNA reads TGTGCCAGCAGGAACCGAGGGACGCTAGGGGCCGAGCAGTACTTC. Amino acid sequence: CASRNRGTLGAEQYF.

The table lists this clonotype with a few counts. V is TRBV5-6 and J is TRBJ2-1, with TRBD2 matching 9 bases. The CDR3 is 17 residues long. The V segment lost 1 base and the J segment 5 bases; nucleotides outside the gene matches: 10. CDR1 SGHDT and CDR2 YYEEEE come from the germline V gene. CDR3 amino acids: CASSLFVVSGRHNEQFF. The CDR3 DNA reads TGTGCCAGCAGCTTGTTTGTGGTTAGCGGGAGACACAATGAGCAGTTCTTC.

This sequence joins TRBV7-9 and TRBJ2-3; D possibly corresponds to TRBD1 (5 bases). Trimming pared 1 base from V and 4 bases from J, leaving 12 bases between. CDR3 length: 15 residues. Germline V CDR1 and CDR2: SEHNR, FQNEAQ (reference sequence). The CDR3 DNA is TGTGCCAGCAGCTTAGAGGGGTTCGGCGCAGATACGCAGTATTTT. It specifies CASSLEGFGADTQYF. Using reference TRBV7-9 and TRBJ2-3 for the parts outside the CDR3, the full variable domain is DTGVSQNPRHKITKRGQNVTFRCDPISEHNRLYWYRQTLGQGPEFLTYFQNEAQLEKSRLLSDRFSAERPKGSFSTLEIQRTEQGDSAMYLCASSLEGFGADTQYFGPGTRLTVL.

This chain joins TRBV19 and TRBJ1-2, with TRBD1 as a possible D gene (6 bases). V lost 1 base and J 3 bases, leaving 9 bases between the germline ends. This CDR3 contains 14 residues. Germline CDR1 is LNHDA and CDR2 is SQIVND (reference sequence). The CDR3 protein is CASSIVGGYYGYTF. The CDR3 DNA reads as TGTGCCAGTAGTATAGTAGGGGGATACTATGGCTACACCTTC.

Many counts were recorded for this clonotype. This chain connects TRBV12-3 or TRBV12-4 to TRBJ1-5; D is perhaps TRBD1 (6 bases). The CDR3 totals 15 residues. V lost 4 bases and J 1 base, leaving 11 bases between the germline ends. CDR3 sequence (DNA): TGTGCCAGCAGTTCGGGGGCGCGAAGCAATCAGCCCCAGCATTTT. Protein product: CASSSGARSNQPQHF.

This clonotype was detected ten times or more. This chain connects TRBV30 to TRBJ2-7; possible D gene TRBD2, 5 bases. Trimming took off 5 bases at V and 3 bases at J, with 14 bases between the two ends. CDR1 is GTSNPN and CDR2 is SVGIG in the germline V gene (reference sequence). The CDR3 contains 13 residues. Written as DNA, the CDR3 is TGTGCCTGGGACCCGGGGAGCGGCTACGAGCAGTACTTC. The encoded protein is CAWDPGSGYEQYF.

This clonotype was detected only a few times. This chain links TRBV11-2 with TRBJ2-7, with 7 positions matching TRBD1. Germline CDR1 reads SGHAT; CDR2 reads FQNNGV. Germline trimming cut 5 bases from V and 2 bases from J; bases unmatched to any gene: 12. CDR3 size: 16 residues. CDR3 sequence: CASSTYRDSDTYEQYF. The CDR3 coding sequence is TGTGCCAGCAGCACGTACCGGGACAGTGATACCTACGAGCAGTACTTC.

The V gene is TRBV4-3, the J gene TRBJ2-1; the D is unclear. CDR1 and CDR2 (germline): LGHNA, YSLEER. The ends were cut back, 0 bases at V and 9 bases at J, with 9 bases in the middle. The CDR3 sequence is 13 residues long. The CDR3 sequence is CASSQDSRSEQFF. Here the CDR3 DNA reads TGCGCCAGCAGCCAAGATTCGAGGAGTGAGCAGTTCTTC.

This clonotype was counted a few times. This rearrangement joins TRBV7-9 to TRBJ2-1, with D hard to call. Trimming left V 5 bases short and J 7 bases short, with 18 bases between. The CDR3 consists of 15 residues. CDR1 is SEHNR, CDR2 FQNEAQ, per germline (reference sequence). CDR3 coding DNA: TGTGCCAGCAGCCCGCCAAAAGGAGAGTGGAATGAGCAGTTCTTC. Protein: CASSPPKGEWNEQFF.

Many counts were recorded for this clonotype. CDR3 DNA: TGCAGCGTCGAGTACAGTATCCAAACCAAAAACATTCAGTACTTC. Protein sequence: CSVEYSIQTKNIQYF. This chain links TRBV29-1 with TRBJ2-4, with unresolved D. The V gene lost 6 bases and the J gene lost 2 bases, with 17 bases spanning the gap. CDR3 length: 15 amino acids. Looked up from germline, CDR1 is SQVTM and CDR2 is ANQGSEA.

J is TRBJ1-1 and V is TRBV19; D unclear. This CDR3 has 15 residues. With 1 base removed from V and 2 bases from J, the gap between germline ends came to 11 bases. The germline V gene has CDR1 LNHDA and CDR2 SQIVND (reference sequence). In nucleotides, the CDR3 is TGTGCCAGTAGTATAGGGGCTTTCCCAAACACTGAAGCTTTCTTT. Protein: CASSIGAFPNTEAFF.